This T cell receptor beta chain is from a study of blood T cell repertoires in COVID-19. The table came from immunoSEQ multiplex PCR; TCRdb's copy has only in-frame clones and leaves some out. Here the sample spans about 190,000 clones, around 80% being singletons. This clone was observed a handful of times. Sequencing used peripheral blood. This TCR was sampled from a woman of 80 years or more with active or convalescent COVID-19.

CDR3 region: CASSPGTSYGYTF. The CDR3, as DNA: TGTGCCAGCAGCCCGGGGACATCCTATGGCTACACCTTC. The rearrangement joins TRBV12-3 or TRBV12-4 to TRBJ1-2; D is possibly TRBD1 (6 bases). V lost 6 bases and J lost 4, with 12 bases in between. The CDR3 runs to 13 residues.